The rows below give T cell receptor beta chains drawn from one sample of a study of T cell responses to AZD1222 COVID-19 vaccine. TCRdb's copy holds only in-frame clones and misses some; the assay was immunoSEQ multiplex PCR. The table lists tens of thousands of clones, about 93% of them singletons. Sequencing used peripheral blood, obtained 28 days after the second AZD1222 dose. These receptors all stem from an adult who received the AZD1222 COVID-19 vaccine. CDR3s include the opening cysteine and the closing phenylalanine or tryptophan. The D gene is left open where the match is weak.

j_gene: TRBJ2-2; d_gene: NA; v_gene: TRBV3-1/TRBV3-2; CDR3aa: CASSRGPRWDTGELFF; CDR3nt: TGTGCCAGCAGCCGCGGACCCAGATGGGACACCGGGGAGCTGTTTTTT
j_gene: TRBJ2-3; d_gene: TRBD2; v_gene: TRBV4-2; CDR3aa: CASNPSGGPVGDTQYF; CDR3nt: TGTGCCAGCAACCCTAGCGGGGGCCCCGTAGGAGATACGCAGTATTTT
j_gene: TRBJ1-3; d_gene: NA; v_gene: TRBV7-9; CDR3aa: CASSLNPSGNTIYF; CDR3nt: TGTGCCAGCAGCTTGAATCCCTCTGGAAACACCATATATTTT
j_gene: TRBJ2-5; d_gene: TRBD1; v_gene: TRBV5-1; CDR3aa: CASSLETGKETQYF; CDR3nt: TGCGCCAGCAGCCTGGAGACAGGGAAAGAGACCCAGTACTTC
j_gene: TRBJ1-1; d_gene: NA; v_gene: TRBV10-3; CDR3aa: CAISGNTEAFF; CDR3nt: TGTGCCATCAGCGGGAACACTGAAGCTTTCTTT
j_gene: TRBJ2-7; d_gene: TRBD1; v_gene: TRBV5-4; CDR3aa: CASSSAGGMGSYEQYF; CDR3nt: TGTGCCAGCAGCTCTGCAGGGGGCATGGGATCCTACGAGCAGTACTTC
j_gene: TRBJ1-1; d_gene: NA; v_gene: TRBV25-1; CDR3aa: CASTPNQGKNTEAFF; CDR3nt: TGTGCCAGCACCCCAAACCAGGGAAAGAACACTGAAGCTTTCTTT
j_gene: TRBJ1-1; d_gene: NA; v_gene: TRBV18; CDR3aa: CASSPDPSEAFF; CDR3nt: TGTGCCAGCTCACCAGATCCCTCTGAAGCTTTCTTT
j_gene: TRBJ2-5; d_gene: NA; v_gene: TRBV2; CDR3aa: CASSGETTTQYF; CDR3nt: TGTGCCAGCAGCGGGGAGACTACGACCCAGTACTTC
j_gene: TRBJ1-5; d_gene: NA; v_gene: TRBV19; CDR3aa: CASSPGAEQPQHF; CDR3nt: TGTGCCAGTAGTCCGGGGGCCGAGCAGCCCCAGCATTTT
j_gene: TRBJ1-1; d_gene: NA; v_gene: TRBV7-9; CDR3aa: CASSLAPGPAIPDF; CDR3nt: TGTGCCAGCAGCTTAGCACCCGGACCCGCTATACCTGACTTT